These 14 T cell receptor beta chains originate from one sample sequenced in a study of T-cell memory formation after mild COVID-19. TCRdb fed the 5' RACE reads into MiXCR, producing one record per CDR3 protein. This sample has about 320,000 distinct CDR3 sequences, with roughly an eighth found just once. The sequenced sample was PBMCs or a T cell subset sorted from them (not recorded which). These receptors were taken from a man younger than 35 who had mild COVID-19 (a few samples of this study predate the infection). Cell type and time point are not known.

The J gene is TRBJ1-1, the V gene TRBV6-2 or TRBV6-3; D remains unclear. CDR3 size: 13 residues. Per germline, CDR1 MNHEY and CDR2 SVGEGT. V was trimmed by 2 bases and J by 3 bases, leaving 7 bases between them. CDR3 nucleotide sequence: TGTGCCAGCAGTTACCGGGTATACACTGAAGCTTTCTTT. Protein: CASSYRVYTEAFF.

This chain connects TRBV7-2 to TRBJ2-5; TRBD2 agrees at 8 bases. CDR1 and CDR2 from the germline V gene are SGHTA and FQGNSA. There are 14 residues in the CDR3. J gave up 10 bases and V 2 bases, and 9 bases lay outside the gene matches. In DNA, the CDR3 is TGTGCCAGCAGCTTAACACTAGCGGCCATTCTCCAGTACTTC. Encoded protein: CASSLTLAAILQYF.

This rearrangement joins TRBV15 to TRBJ1-2, with no clear D. Trimming removed 0 bases from V and 4 bases from J, with 12 bases in between. The germline CDR1 and CDR2 sequences are LNHNV and YYDKDF (reference sequence). The CDR3 spans 15 residues. CDR3 protein: CATSRDIVETYGYTF. The CDR3 DNA follows: TGTGCCACCAGCAGAGATATCGTTGAGACCTATGGCTACACCTTC. The entire variable domain, with the rest obtained from reference TRBV15 and TRBJ1-2, is as follows: DAMVIQNPRYQVTQFGKPVTLSCSQTLNHNVMYWYQQKSSQAPKLLFHYYDKDFNNEADTPDNFQSRRPNTSFCFLDIRSPGLGDTAMYLCATSRDIVETYGYTFGSGTRLTVV.

The chain is built from TRBV5-1 and TRBJ2-5, with 8 positions matching TRBD1. This CDR3 is built from 18 residues. CDR1 and CDR2 (germline): SGHRS, YFSETQ. Unmatched junction bases numbered 16, after V lost 3 bases and J lost 3 bases. The CDR3: CASSSPMVTGGIEETQYF. The CDR3 coding sequence is TGCGCCAGCAGCTCACCGATGGTAACAGGGGGAATCGAAGAGACCCAGTACTTC.

This clonotype was counted a few times. V gene TRBV6-5 combines with J gene TRBJ2-1; D is ambiguous. Germline loops: CDR1 MNHEY, CDR2 SVGAGI. The V end lost 1 base, the J end lost 0 bases, and 13 bases lay between the germline ends. This CDR3 comprises 17 residues. The CDR3 is CASSYFSGATSYNEQFF. The CDR3 DNA is TGTGCCAGCAGTTACTTTTCGGGCGCGACCTCCTACAATGAGCAGTTCTTC.

DNA for the CDR3: TGCGCCAGCAGCTTCGGGGGCCCTGATGGCTACACCTTC. Amino acids: CASSFGGPDGYTF. The chain combines TRBV5-1 with TRBJ1-2, with D possibly being TRBD1 (6 bases). The length of the CDR3 is 13 residues. The germline V and J ends were trimmed by 2 bases and 6 bases, with 11 bases remaining between them. Germline CDR1 reads SGHRS; CDR2 reads YFSETQ.

The rearrangement links TRBV24-1 to TRBJ2-1; D remains unclear. Germline V gene sequence: CDR1 KGHDR, CDR2 SFDVKD. The CDR3 runs 12 residues. The V end lost 3 bases, the J end lost 7 bases, and 6 bases lay between the germline ends. The CDR3 loop reads CATSDVLNEQFF. CDR3 DNA: TGTGCCACCAGTGATGTACTTAATGAGCAGTTCTTC.

The V gene is TRBV7-9, the J gene TRBJ1-4; 7 bases agree with TRBD1. Germline CDR1 reads SEHNR; CDR2 reads FQNEAQ (reference sequence). V was pared by 6 bases and J by 4 bases, with 17 bases of the junction left unmatched. The CDR3 runs 18 residues. In DNA form, the CDR3 reads TGTGCCAGCAGGCCCTTGGTCGGGGGACAGCCTGTTAATGAAAAACTGTTTTTT. This encodes CASRPLVGGQPVNEKLFF. Combining the CDR3 with reference TRBV7-9 and TRBJ1-4 gives the whole variable domain DTGVSQNPRHKITKRGQNVTFRCDPISEHNRLYWYRQTLGQGPEFLTYFQNEAQLEKSRLLSDRFSAERPKGSFSTLEIQRTEQGDSAMYLCASRPLVGGQPVNEKLFFGSGTQLSVL.

On this clonotype itself: One junction end does not reproduce the germline sequence, and a read error may be involved. This chain connects TRBV6-5 to TRBJ1-5; 10 bases agree with TRBD1. Germline V gives CDR1 MNHEY, CDR2 SVGAGI. This CDR3 comprises 13 residues. CDR3 in amino acids: CASSTFPGQGLDF. The CDR3 coding sequence is TGTGCCAGCAGTACATTCCCGGGACAGGGGTTGGATTTT.

This clonotype was detected only a few times. V is TRBV6-2 or TRBV6-3 and J is TRBJ2-7; D may be TRBD1 (6 bases). The CDR3 consists of 14 residues. The V end was cut by 5 bases, the J end by 0 bases, with 11 bases between. Germline CDR1 reads MNHEY; CDR2 reads SVGEGT. In DNA, the CDR3 is TGTGCCAGCAGTCGACAGGAGATCTCCTACGAGCAGTACTTC. Its protein product is CASSRQEISYEQYF.

This clonotype has more than one count but fewer than ten. The V and J genes are TRBV27 and TRBJ2-3; D call uncertain. From germline, CDR1 is MNHEY and CDR2 SMNVEV (reference sequence). Trimming removed 3 bases at V and 7 bases at J, with 14 bases between. The CDR3 consists of 14 residues. The CDR3 nucleotides read TGTGCCAGCAGTTTCGTAAGCGCTGGAAATACGCAGTATTTT. It translates to CASSFVSAGNTQYF.

This clonotype was recorded a few times. This chain links TRBV7-8 with TRBJ2-5, with a possible D match to TRBD2 (6 bases). In germline, CDR1 is SGHVS, CDR2 FQNEAQ. V lost 3 bases and J lost 5, with 19 bases in between. The CDR3 is made up of 16 amino acids. CDR3 sequence (DNA): TGTGCCAGCAGCTTTGCTAGCGTCGGGCCTGGGGAGACCCAGTACTTC. This encodes CASSFASVGPGETQYF.

CDR3 amino acids: CASSPVNTQETQYF. The CDR3 DNA reads as TGTGCCAGCTCACCAGTGAACACCCAAGAGACCCAGTACTTC. This chain links TRBV18 with TRBJ2-5; no reliable D call. With 2 bases removed from V and 1 base from J, the gap between germline ends came to 8 bases. The CDR3 totals 14 residues. The V gene's germline CDR1 is KGHSH and CDR2 LQKENI.

The chain employs TRBV6-5 and TRBJ2-1; D unclear. Germline V gene lookup returns CDR1 MNHEY and CDR2 SVGAGI. Trimming removed 6 bases at V and 8 bases at J, with 14 bases between. The CDR3 is 13 amino acids. As DNA, the CDR3 is TGTGCCAGCAGGACGTGGGAATGGGATGAGCAGTTCTTC. This sequence encodes CASRTWEWDEQFF.